This T cell receptor beta chain was found in a study of shared clonotypes between healthy human individuals. TCRdb's table, derived via immunoSEQ multiplex PCR, lists solely in-frame clones and lacks some. The profile covers 2 million to 2.5 million clones, with about nine tenths appearing a single time and about 0.41% taken by the ten largest. V dropped 6 bases and J dropped 2; count of bases not matched to a gene: 7. The CDR3 is 14 residues long. Germline CDR1 reads SGHRS; CDR2 reads YFSETQ. This chain uses TRBV5-1 with TRBJ2-7; 8 nucleotides line up with TRBD2. The TCR originated in a man younger than 30 in good health. Some clones in this sample may be carry-over from other donors' samples. Sequencing was carried out using naive CD4+ T cells from PBMCs. Subset of the sample: CD45RA+ positively selected. For the CDR3, the DNA is TGCGCCAGCACCCAAGCGGGAGCTACCTACGAGCAGTACTTC. This sequence encodes CASTQAGATYEQYF. Variable domain in full (rest from reference TRBV5-1 and TRBJ2-7): KAGVTQTPRYLIKTRGQQVTLSCSPISGHRSVSWYQQTPGQGLQFLFEYFSETQRNKGNFPGRFSGRQFSNSRSEMNVSTLELGDSALYLCASTQAGATYEQYFGPGTRLTVT.